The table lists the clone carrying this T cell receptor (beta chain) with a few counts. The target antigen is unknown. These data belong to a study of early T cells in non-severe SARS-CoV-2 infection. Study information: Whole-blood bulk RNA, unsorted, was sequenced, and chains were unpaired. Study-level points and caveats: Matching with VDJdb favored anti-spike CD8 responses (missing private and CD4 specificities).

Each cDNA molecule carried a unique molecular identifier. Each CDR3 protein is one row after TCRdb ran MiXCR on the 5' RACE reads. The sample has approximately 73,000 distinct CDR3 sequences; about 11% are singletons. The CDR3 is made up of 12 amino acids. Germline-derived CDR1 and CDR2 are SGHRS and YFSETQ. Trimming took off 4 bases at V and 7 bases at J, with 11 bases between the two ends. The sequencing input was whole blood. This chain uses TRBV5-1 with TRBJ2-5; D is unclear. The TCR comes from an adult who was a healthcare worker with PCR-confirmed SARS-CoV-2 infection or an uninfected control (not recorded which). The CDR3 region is CASSPGRGTQYF. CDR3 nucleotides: TGCGCCAGCAGCCCCGGTAGAGGGACCCAGTACTTC. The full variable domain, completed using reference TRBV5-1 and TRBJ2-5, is KAGVTQTPRYLIKTRGQQVTLSCSPISGHRSVSWYQQTPGQGLQFLFEYFSETQRNKGNFPGRFSGRQFSNSRSEMNVSTLELGDSALYLCASSPGRGTQYFGPGTRLLVL.